This T cell receptor (beta chain) was recovered during a study of blood T cell repertoires in COVID-19. Per the original methods: For nucleated cells, counts were estimated from reference gene primer amplification. Libraries were prepared by immunoSEQ multiplex PCR; TCRdb keeps only in-frame clonotypes and omits some of them. V and J calls and clone size are given by that table; D and trimming were obtained from the DNA. The table lists about 43,000 clones, roughly nine tenths of them singletons. Germline CDR1 reads SQVTM; CDR2 reads ANQGSEA. This CDR3 comprises 13 residues. After removal of 6 bases from V and 2 bases from J, the junction contained 7 bases not matched to a gene.

Sequenced input: peripheral blood. The sequence was obtained from a woman of 80 years or more with active COVID-19. The chain carries TRBV29-1 and TRBJ2-7, with 7 bases matching TRBD1. The CDR3 coding sequence is TGCAGCGTGCTCAGACAGGGAGCCTACGAGCAGTACTTC. Its translation: CSVLRQGAYEQYF.